This TCR beta chain stems from a study of blood T cell repertoires in COVID-19. Germline V gives CDR1 GTSNPN, CDR2 SVGIG (reference sequence). The CDR3 consists of 12 residues. V lost 5 bases and J 1 base, leaving 8 bases between the germline ends. Produced via immunoSEQ multiplex PCR; TCRdb's table is partial and in-frame only. The data show 130,000 to 150,000 clones, approximately 85% seen once. Sequences were obtained from peripheral blood. The chain recombines TRBV30 with TRBJ1-2, with D unclear. This TCR derives from a woman aged 55-70 years with COVID-19, enrolled during active disease. CDR3 sequence: CAWDGVNYGYTF. As DNA, the CDR3 is TGTGCCTGGGACGGGGTTAACTATGGCTACACCTTC.